The 7 T cell receptor beta chains in this list originate from one sample, sequenced in a study of blood T cell repertoires in COVID-19. Profiling relied on immunoSEQ multiplex PCR, and the TCRdb table lists in-frame clones only, not all of them. The sample has about 190,000 clones; 82% are singletons. Source material: peripheral blood. Source of these receptors: an older woman with COVID-19, enrolled during active disease.

The chain employs TRBV7-9 and TRBJ2-3, with 8 bases identical to TRBD2. V gave up 5 bases and J gave up 2 bases; unmatched junction bases: 9. CDR1 SEHNR and CDR2 FQNEAQ come from the germline V gene (reference sequence). The CDR3 sequence is 16 residues long. CDR3 sequence (DNA): TGTGCCAGCAGCGAACTAGCGGTACTCCACACAGATACGCAGTATTTT. It encodes CASSELAVLHTDTQYF.

The gene calls are TRBV6-6 and TRBJ1-4; 7 bases align to TRBD1. V shed 6 bases, J shed 5 bases, and the junction held 9 bases outside the gene matches. Germline assignment: CDR1 MNHNY and CDR2 SVGAGI (reference sequence). CDR3 length equals 15 residues. The CDR3 sequence is CASSLMDRPNEKLFF. The CDR3 DNA follows: TGTGCCAGCAGCTTAATGGACAGGCCGAATGAAAAACTGTTTTTT.

The V and J genes are TRBV2 and TRBJ2-7; TRBD1 aligns across 11 bases. Germline assignment: CDR1 SNHLY and CDR2 FYNNEI. CDR3 size: 16 residues. J was trimmed by 7 bases and V by 2 bases; bases with no gene match: 10. CDR3 protein: CASSEFASGTGGEQYV. The CDR3 nucleotides read TGTGCCAGCAGTGAATTTGCTTCCGGGACAGGGGGGGAGCAGTACGTC.

The chain uses TRBV28 and TRBJ2-5; 9 bases fit TRBD1. CDR1 and CDR2 from the germline V gene are MDHEN and SYDVKM. This CDR3 comprises 16 residues. Germline trimming cut 5 bases from V and 2 bases from J; bases unmatched to any gene: 9. The CDR3 sequence is CASSRPVGQGQETQYF. CDR3 nucleotides: TGTGCCAGCAGTAGGCCTGTGGGACAGGGACAAGAGACCCAGTACTTC. Using reference TRBV28 and TRBJ2-5 for the parts outside the CDR3, the full variable domain is DVKVTQSSRYLVKRTGEKVFLECVQDMDHENMFWYRQDPGLGLRLIYFSYDVKMKEKGDIPEGYSVSREKKERFSLILESASTNQTSMYLCASSRPVGQGQETQYFGPGTRLLVL.

The sample holds one count of this clone. V is TRBV9 and J is TRBJ1-1; 7 bases are a match to TRBD1. Germline trimming cut 0 bases from V and 1 base from J; bases unmatched to any gene: 3. The length of the CDR3 is 15 residues. Per the germline V gene, CDR1 is SGDLS and CDR2 is YYNGEE. The CDR3 is CASSVAAGGNTEAFF. In DNA form, the CDR3 reads TGTGCCAGCAGCGTAGCGGCAGGGGGGAACACTGAAGCTTTCTTT.

This clone was recorded a few times. The gene calls are TRBV7-6 and TRBJ2-5; 8 bases are a match to TRBD1. This CDR3 is built from 15 residues. Germline V lookup: CDR1 SGHVS, CDR2 FNYEAQ. The junction had 6 bases not matched to a gene; V was cut back by 5 bases and J by 1 base. Here the CDR3 reads CASSETGEPQETQYF. CDR3 nucleotide sequence: TGTGCCAGCAGCGAGACAGGGGAGCCCCAAGAGACCCAGTACTTC.

The CDR3 loop reads CASSSHAGRDTGELFF. CDR3 nucleotide sequence: TGTGCCAGCAGCTCCCACGCCGGGAGGGACACCGGGGAGCTGTTTTTT. The chain links TRBV7-3 to TRBJ2-2; TRBD2 matches at 8 bases. V lost 4 bases and J lost 3; bases outside the gene matches: 7. Germline CDR1 and CDR2: SGHTA and FQGTGA. The CDR3 extends over 16 amino acids.